One sample yielded the 4 T cell receptor beta chains listed below, sequenced in a study of vaccination and CD4 T cells after COVID-19. The treatment is: approximately 9-day PBMC culture with coronavirus spike peptide pools or control peptides (ViraFEST assay). These TCRs' antigens remain unknown. Sequenced with the Oncomine TCR Beta short-read assay was DNA taken from cultured CD4+ T cells. TCRdb recomputed calls from the PCR reads with MiXCR, one row per CDR3 protein. There are 18,000 or so distinct CDR3 sequences in the sample; approximately 45% occur only once, and roughly 4% lies in the top ten. The source was CD4+ T cells from blood, cultured in vitro, collected before SARS-CoV-2 vaccination. These receptors were taken from a human donor who had recovered from COVID-19.

This sequence joins TRBV27 and TRBJ2-1, with TRBD1 matching 7 bases. Unmatched junction bases numbered 2, after V lost 2 bases and J lost 4 bases. Germline-derived CDR1 and CDR2 are MNHEY and SMNVEV (reference sequence). This CDR3 has 14 amino acids. The CDR3 DNA reads as TGTGCCAGCAGTTTAGGGACAGAATACAATGAGCAGTTCTTC. Protein product: CASSLGTEYNEQFF.

The genes are TRBV2 and TRBJ2-1; 9 bases are a match to TRBD2. The CDR3 loop spans 14 amino acids. J lost 7 bases, V lost 4 bases, and 5 bases had no gene match. Per germline, CDR1 SNHLY and CDR2 FYNNEI. The CDR3 sequence is CASSVRLAGNEQFF. The DNA for the CDR3 is TGTGCCAGCAGTGTTCGTCTAGCGGGAAATGAGCAGTTCTTC.

This chain uses TRBV28 with TRBJ1-5; no firm D call. Trimming removed 3 bases from V and 6 bases from J, with 12 bases in between. CDR1 is MDHEN and CDR2 is SYDVKM in the germline V gene. The CDR3 covers 14 residues. CDR3 residues: CASSLGPRSQPQHF. The CDR3 DNA reads as TGTGCCAGCAGTTTGGGCCCCCGAAGTCAGCCCCAGCATTTT.

This clonotype was seen only a few times. The chain recombines TRBV11-3 with TRBJ1-1; D is uncertain. V was clipped by 8 bases and J by 2 bases, with 3 bases between them. CDR3 length: 10 residues. Germline CDR1 and CDR2: SGHNT and YENEEA. In nucleotides, the CDR3 is TGTGCCAGCGCTAACACTGAAGCTTTCTTT. The encoded protein is CASANTEAFF.